Shown below are 25 T cell receptor beta chains from a single sample sequenced in a study of CD8 T cells in ankylosing spondylitis. MiXCR, run by TCRdb on the 5' RACE reads, gives a single entry per CDR3 protein. The sample has more than 150,000 distinct CDR3 sequences; 15% to 20% are singletons. Input material: blood, either unsorted or a sorted T cell fraction (not recorded which). The source is a male donor under 30 with ankylosing spondylitis or in good health (not recorded which).

This clonotype was seen repeatedly, ten times or more. This chain joins TRBV10-3 and TRBJ2-7, with D maybe TRBD1 (5 bases). Per germline, CDR1 ENHRY and CDR2 SYGVKD. V shed 7 bases and J shed 3 bases, with 13 bases lying between them. The CDR3 has 13 amino acids. CDR3 protein: CAITGQINYEQYF. The CDR3, as DNA: TGTGCCATCACAGGACAAATTAACTACGAGCAGTACTTC.

This clonotype was counted only a few times. The V and J genes are TRBV12-3 or TRBV12-4 and TRBJ2-5; D unclear. Trimming pared 6 bases from V and 4 bases from J, leaving 6 bases between. CDR3 length equals 11 residues. The CDR3 region has the DNA TGTGCCAGCAGCCAACTAGAGACCCAGTACTTC. Its protein is CASSQLETQYF.

This clonotype was detected ten times or more. The V and J genes are TRBV5-1 and TRBJ1-1; D is ambiguous. V lost 4 bases to trimming and J lost 4 bases, with 11 bases between them. Germline V gene lookup returns CDR1 SGHRS and CDR2 YFSETQ. The length of the CDR3 is 13 residues. The CDR3 reads CASSVVEGTEAFF. CDR3 nucleotide sequence: TGCGCCAGCAGCGTCGTCGAGGGCACTGAAGCTTTCTTT.

The V and J genes are TRBV7-2 and TRBJ2-2; the match to TRBD2 covers 15 bases. The CDR3 has 17 amino acids. CDR1 is SGHTA and CDR2 is FQGNSA in the germline V gene. V lost 2 bases and J lost 6; bases outside the gene matches: 4. The CDR3 DNA reads TGTGCCAGCAGCTTATTGAGGACTAGCGGGAGGGCCGGGGAGCTGTTTTTT. Translation gives CASSLLRTSGRAGELFF.

The chain combines TRBV7-2 with TRBJ2-3; 13 bases are a match to TRBD2. Losses at the gene ends were 3 bases for V and 2 bases for J; bases not matched to a gene: 11. CDR1 SGHTA and CDR2 FQGNSA come from the germline V gene. The CDR3 totals 19 residues. DNA of the CDR3: TGTGCCAGCAGCTTGGACCCGCCGGGACTAGCGGGATCCACAGATACGCAGTATTTT. This encodes CASSLDPPGLAGSTDTQYF.

Ten or more counts support this clonotype. The chain combines TRBV7-9 with TRBJ2-5; D is perhaps TRBD1 or TRBD2 (5 bases each). The CDR3 is 17 residues long. V was cut by 2 bases and J by 2 bases, with 18 bases left in between. In germline, CDR1 is SEHNR, CDR2 FQNEAQ (reference sequence). The CDR3 spells CASSLNPPIGAQETQYF. CDR3 DNA sequence: TGTGCCAGCAGCTTAAATCCCCCGATCGGGGCGCAAGAGACCCAGTACTTC.

This clonotype was seen repeatedly, ten times or more. In nucleotides, the CDR3 is TGTGCCAGCAGTGTTGACGGGAGCTCCTACGAGCAGTACTTC. This encodes CASSVDGSSYEQYF. The chain has TRBV12-3 or TRBV12-4 and TRBJ2-7; maybe TRBD2 (6 bases). V lost 5 bases, J lost 0 bases, and 11 bases lay in between. The CDR3 has 14 residues.

CDR3 residues: CASSATGGEETQYF. Here the CDR3 DNA reads TGTGCCAGCTCAGCTACAGGGGGCGAAGAGACCCAGTACTTC. The chain joins TRBV18 to TRBJ2-5; 9 nucleotides align to TRBD1. CDR1 is KGHSH and CDR2 is LQKENI in the germline V gene. V was pared by 5 bases and J by 3 bases, with 4 bases of the junction left unmatched. There are 14 residues in the CDR3.

At least ten counts were recorded for this clonotype. CDR3 protein: CASSLGPGGPSEQFF. In DNA, the CDR3 is TGCGCCAGCAGCTTGGGGCCGGGAGGGCCCTCAGAGCAGTTCTTC. The rearrangement links TRBV5-1 to TRBJ2-1, with TRBD2 identical over 8 bases. Germline V gives CDR1 SGHRS, CDR2 YFSETQ. Trimming at V came to 0 bases and at J to 10 bases, leaving 9 bases not matched to a gene. The CDR3 has 15 amino acids.

This clonotype was counted ten times or more. This chain joins TRBV12-3 or TRBV12-4 and TRBJ2-7; 11 nucleotides agree with TRBD2. J lost 2 bases, V lost 3 bases, and 0 bases had no gene match. CDR3 length: 14 residues. The CDR3 nucleotides are TGTGCCAGCAGTTTTAGCGGGAGGGCCTACGAGCAGTACTTC. It yields the protein CASSFSGRAYEQYF.

This clonotype was detected a few times. The V gene is TRBV18, the J gene TRBJ2-2; TRBD2 agrees at 7 bases. V lost 0 bases to trimming and J lost 6 bases; unmatched junction nucleotides: 7. Germline-derived CDR1 and CDR2 are KGHSH and LQKENI. This CDR3 is built from 16 residues. CDR3 DNA: TGTGCCAGCTCACCACCATCTAGCGGATCTTCCGGGGAGCTGTTTTTT. The encoded protein is CASSPPSSGSSGELFF. The entire variable domain, with the rest obtained from reference TRBV18 and TRBJ2-2, is as follows: NAGVMQNPRHLVRRRGQEARLRCSPMKGHSHVYWYRQLPEEGLKFMVYLQKENIIDESGMPKERFSAEFPKEGPSILRIQQVVRGDSAAYFCASSPPSSGSSGELFFGEGSRLTVL.

This clonotype was recorded once. The chain has TRBV29-1 and TRBJ2-7; D gene unclear. CDR3 length equals 13 residues. Germline assignment: CDR1 SQVTM and CDR2 ANQGSEA. The ends were cut back, 5 bases at V and 0 bases at J, with 11 bases in the middle. CDR3 region: CSVRDSSSYEQYF. The CDR3, as DNA: TGCAGCGTTAGGGATTCCTCCTCCTACGAGCAGTACTTC.

As concerns this clonotype: This may arise from a read error, as a much more abundant clone is one base away. The rearrangement links TRBV7-8 to TRBJ2-5, with 8 bases that match TRBD1. Germline V CDR1 and CDR2: SGHVS, FQNEAQ. CDR3 length: 15 residues. V was clipped by 5 bases and J by 0 bases; unmatched bases: 5. CDR3 DNA: TGTGCCAGCAGCCTGCCGGGACAGGACCAAGAGACCCAGTACTTC. Encoded protein: CASSLPGQDQETQYF.

The genes are TRBV29-1 and TRBJ2-3; no reliable D call. The CDR3 has 16 residues. V lost 6 bases to trimming and J lost 5 bases, with 24 bases between them. Germline-derived CDR1 and CDR2 are SQVTM and ANQGSEA. The DNA of the CDR3 is TGCAGCGTCGGAGCGCCGGAAAGACGGCAGGAAGATACGCAGTATTTT. It specifies CSVGAPERRQEDTQYF.

This clonotype has ten or more counts. The V gene is TRBV12-3 or TRBV12-4, the J gene TRBJ2-5; D unclear. This CDR3 contains 15 residues. Deletions cut 2 bases from V and 5 bases from J, with 15 bases between. As DNA, the CDR3 is TGTGCCAGCAGTTTATGGCTAACGGCCCGGGAGACCCAGTACTTC. Its protein product is CASSLWLTARETQYF.

This clonotype was observed at least ten times. The J gene is TRBJ2-2, the V gene TRBV21-1; TRBD1 is the table's D call and was not checked against the DNA. TRBV21-1 is flagged as a pseudogene. CDR3 length equals 16 residues. CDR3 DNA sequence: TGTGCCAGCAGCAGAGCGCGACAGGGGGCGACCGGGGAGCTGTTTTTT. Translation: CASSRARQGATGELFF.

This clonotype appeared many times. This sequence joins TRBV15 and TRBJ2-7, with D tentatively TRBD1 (5 bases). The CDR3 has 15 amino acids. Germline values: CDR1 LNHNV, CDR2 YYDKDF (reference sequence). V shed 0 bases and J shed 2 bases, with 11 bases lying between them. The CDR3 DNA is TGTGCCACCAGCAGAGATCAGGGCAGGGCCTACGAGCAGTACTTC. Its translation: CATSRDQGRAYEQYF.

This clonotype was counted at least ten times. The V call is TRBV5-1, the J call TRBJ2-1; D is undetermined. The CDR3 length is 16 residues. V was shortened by 2 bases and J by 5 bases, with 17 bases between the two germline ends. Per the germline V gene, CDR1 is SGHRS and CDR2 is YFSETQ. The CDR3 loop reads CASSFRAPALDNEQFF. CDR3 coding DNA: TGCGCCAGCAGCTTTCGGGCCCCAGCCCTCGACAATGAGCAGTTCTTC.

The sample holds many counts of this clonotype. The chain combines TRBV10-3 with TRBJ2-7; TRBD2 agrees at 8 bases. V trimming: 9 bases; J trimming: 3 bases; junction bases outside the gene matches: 7. The CDR3 sequence is 13 residues long. Looked up from germline, CDR1 is ENHRY and CDR2 is SYGVKD. The CDR3 region has the DNA TGTGCCATACTAGCGGAGAGGGACTACGAGCAGTACTTC. It is translated as CAILAERDYEQYF.

This chain joins TRBV29-1 and TRBJ2-2; 10 bases align to TRBD2. The CDR3 spans 13 residues. Trimming took 4 bases from V and 5 from J; bases not matched to a gene: 1. Germline V gene lookup returns CDR1 SQVTM and CDR2 ANQGSEA. CDR3 in amino acids: CSVASGRTGELFF. The CDR3 DNA is TGCAGCGTTGCTAGCGGGAGAACCGGGGAGCTGTTTTTT.

This clonotype was detected ten times or more. This chain's CDR3 is CASSYSKGRETQYF. The CDR3 DNA reads as TGTGCCAGCAGTTACTCGAAGGGCAGGGAGACCCAGTACTTC. The V and J genes are TRBV6-6 and TRBJ2-5; D unclear. Trimming shortened V by 0 bases and J by 5 bases, and 10 bases separated the two germline ends. CDR3 size: 14 residues. Germline V gene sequence: CDR1 MNHNY, CDR2 SVGAGI (reference sequence).

This clonotype was found once. The V and J genes are TRBV29-1 and TRBJ2-5; D gene ambiguous. CDR3 length: 13 residues. V was shortened by 6 bases and J by 1 base, with 12 bases between the two germline ends. Per the germline V gene, CDR1 is SQVTM and CDR2 is ANQGSEA. CDR3 amino acids: CSVAALTQETQYF. The CDR3 coding sequence is TGCAGCGTGGCAGCTCTAACCCAAGAGACCCAGTACTTC. Using reference TRBV29-1 and TRBJ2-5 for the parts outside the CDR3, the full variable domain is SAVISQKPSRDICQRGTSLTIQCQVDSQVTMMFWYRQQPGQSLTLIATANQGSEATYESGFVIDKFPISRPNLTFSTLTVSNMSPEDSSIYLCSVAALTQETQYFGPGTRLLVL.

This clonotype has ten or more counts. V gene TRBV5-1 combines with J gene TRBJ2-2, with no clear D. CDR1 and CDR2 from the germline V gene are SGHRS and YFSETQ. The CDR3 has 14 amino acids. V lost 2 bases, J lost 9 bases, and 14 bases lay in between. Written as DNA, the CDR3 is TGCGCCAGCAGCTTCGGCGCCCCGAGACGGGAGCTGTTTTTT. Protein product: CASSFGAPRRELFF.

This clonotype was found many times. This rearrangement joins TRBV5-1 to TRBJ2-7; D gene unclear. The CDR3 consists of 14 residues. V lost 4 bases and J lost 2, with 13 bases in between. Per the germline V gene, CDR1 is SGHRS and CDR2 is YFSETQ. The CDR3 DNA follows: TGCGCCAGCAGCGGCGGTTCTACCACCTACGAGCAGTACTTC. It codes for CASSGGSTTYEQYF.

This clonotype has at least ten counts. One junction end disagrees with the germline gene, perhaps due to a read error. This sequence joins TRBV29-1 and TRBJ1-4; weak D call: TRBD1 (5 bases). The germline CDR1 and CDR2 sequences are SQVTM and ANQGSEA. This CDR3 region has 14 residues. DNA for the CDR3: TGCAGCGTGGAAGAATGGGGCCCGGATGAAAAACTGTTTTTT. Amino acids: CSVEEWGPDEKLFF. Together with reference TRBV29-1 and TRBJ1-4, the CDR3 gives the full variable domain: SAVISQKPSRDICQRGTSLTIQCQVDSQVTMMFWYRQQPGQSLTLIATANQGSEATYESGFVIDKFPISRPNLTFSTLTVSNMSPEDSSIYLCSVEEWGPDEKLFFGSGTQLSVL.